The entry that follows covers one T cell receptor beta chain sequence. Germline lookup yields CDR1 MNHEY and CDR2 SVGAGI. This CDR3 is built from 14 residues. Trimming took off 2 bases at V and 3 bases at J, with 10 bases between the two ends. Original analysis: Reference gene primer amplification gave estimated nucleated cell counts. Profiled with immunoSEQ multiplex PCR; TCRdb holds only in-frame clones, not every one. D and trimming were read from the DNA, whereas the V and J calls and clone size are those reported in that table. The table records about 40,000 clones, around 82% of them present only once. The data originate from a study of blood T cell repertoires in COVID-19. Study information: Both acute and convalescent COVID-19 samples were obtained from the United States, Italy and Spain. T cells, B-cell-depleted T cells, or PBMCs supplied cDNA or gDNA.

The receptor was isolated from a man of 80 years or more with acute or convalescent COVID-19. The chain couples TRBV6-5 to TRBJ1-1, with TRBD1 as a possible D gene (6 bases). Sequences were obtained from peripheral blood. This chain's CDR3 is CASSYQGSYTEAFF. CDR3 nucleotide sequence: TGTGCCAGCAGTTACCAGGGGTCGTACACTGAAGCTTTCTTT.